The 18 T cell receptor beta chains presented below share a single source sample, sequenced in a study of T cell repertoires in cytomegalovirus infection. TCRdb itself ran the reads through MiXCR, one entry per CDR3 protein. The data contain 150,000 or so distinct CDR3 sequences, 20% to 30% of them singletons. Material: PBMCs. These TCRs come from a human donor in good health (CMV status not recorded). Some clones in this sample may be carry-over from other donors' samples.

This clonotype was seen only a few times. This chain joins TRBV7-9 and TRBJ2-5; 7 bases are shared with TRBD1. Germline V gene sequence: CDR1 SEHNR, CDR2 FQNEAQ (reference sequence). CDR3 length equals 14 residues. The trim removed 3 bases at V and 2 bases at J, leaving 3 bases unmatched. This chain's CDR3 is CASSFPGQQETQYF. DNA for the CDR3: TGTGCCAGCAGCTTTCCGGGACAGCAAGAGACCCAGTACTTC.

V is TRBV2 and J is TRBJ2-1, with 9 bases identical to TRBD2. The V segment lost 2 bases and the J segment 5 bases; nucleotides outside the gene matches: 4. The length of the CDR3 is 15 residues. Germline V gene data show CDR1 as SNHLY and CDR2 as FYNNEI. The CDR3 region has the DNA TGTGCCAGCAGTGAATATAGCGGGGGAAACAATGAGCAGTTCTTC. Protein sequence: CASSEYSGGNNEQFF.

This clonotype was detected a few times. The V call is TRBV4-1, the J call TRBJ2-7; the D gene could be TRBD1 or TRBD2 (5 bases each). Trimming cost V 8 bases and J 2 bases, with 16 bases left between them. The germline V gene has CDR1 MGHRA and CDR2 YSYEKL. The CDR3 runs to 14 residues. The DNA of the CDR3 is TGCGCCAGCGGAGTGCCGGGACCCACCTACGAGCAGTACTTC. This encodes CASGVPGPTYEQYF.

In its sample, this clonotype was seen a few times. The chain links TRBV5-1 to TRBJ2-1; 12 bases map to TRBD2. The CDR3 spans 18 residues. The V segment lost 6 bases and the J segment 6 bases; nucleotides outside the gene matches: 16. CDR1 SGHRS and CDR2 YFSETQ come from the germline V gene. CDR3 DNA: TGCGCCAGCAACCAAGACAGGGCTGGGACTAGCGGGTCCAATGAGCAGTTCTTC. Translation gives CASNQDRAGTSGSNEQFF.

V is TRBV19 and J is TRBJ2-7, with 8 nucleotides matching TRBD1. The V gene end was trimmed by 9 bases and the J gene end by 7 bases; junction bases not matched to a gene: 14. CDR3 length: 14 amino acids. Looked up from germline, CDR1 is LNHDA and CDR2 is SQIVND (reference sequence). Here the CDR3 DNA reads TGTGCCAGCTCATTCAGGACAGGGTCGGGTGAGCAGTACTTC. This encodes CASSFRTGSGEQYF.

This clonotype was picked up a small number of times. The chain is built from TRBV15 and TRBJ2-3; 7 bases agree with TRBD2. Germline values: CDR1 LNHNV, CDR2 YYDKDF (reference sequence). J was trimmed by 8 bases and V by 1 base; bases with no gene match: 3. The CDR3 extends over 13 amino acids. The CDR3 bases are TGTGCCACCAGCAGAGGGGGGAGGGTTACGCAGTATTTT. It is translated as CATSRGGRVTQYF.

This clonotype was found many times. The gene calls are TRBV28 and TRBJ2-7; TRBD1 agrees at 10 bases. The CDR3 is made up of 14 amino acids. Germline CDR1 reads MDHEN; CDR2 reads SYDVKM. V lost 3 bases and J lost 3; bases outside the gene matches: 2. The CDR3 sequence: CASSFRDRGYEQYF. The CDR3 coding sequence is TGTGCCAGCAGTTTCCGGGACAGGGGCTACGAGCAGTACTTC.

At least ten counts were recorded for this clonotype. The V call is TRBV7-2, the J call TRBJ1-6; possibly TRBD1 for D (5 bases). The V gene lost 1 base and the J gene lost 1 base, with 11 bases spanning the gap. This CDR3 comprises 17 residues. Looked up from germline, CDR1 is SGHTA and CDR2 is FQGNSA. The CDR3 coding sequence is TGTGCCAGCAGCTTAGATCTGGGGACGTCCTATAATTCACCCCTCCACTTT. The encoded protein is CASSLDLGTSYNSPLHF.

This clonotype was seen many times. The rearrangement joins TRBV24-1 to TRBJ2-6; perhaps TRBD1 as D (6 bases). In germline, CDR1 is KGHDR, CDR2 SFDVKD. The ends were cut back, 1 base at V and 2 bases at J, with 11 bases in the middle. The CDR3 is 17 residues long. CDR3 region: CATSDFPTGPGANVLTF. The CDR3 DNA reads TGTGCCACCAGTGATTTCCCGACAGGCCCTGGGGCCAACGTCCTGACTTTC.

This clonotype has at least ten counts. The gene calls are TRBV28 and TRBJ1-5, with D hard to call. There are 14 residues in the CDR3. Germline-derived CDR1 and CDR2 are MDHEN and SYDVKM. Trimming cost V 5 bases and J 0 bases, with 8 bases left between them. The CDR3 region is CASSSRYSNQPQHF. The DNA for the CDR3 is TGTGCCAGCAGTAGTAGGTATAGCAATCAGCCCCAGCATTTT.

This clonotype occurred a few times. CDR3 sequence: CASKRRSEDTQYF. The DNA for the CDR3 is TGTGCCAGCAAGAGGAGATCTGAGGATACGCAGTATTTT. The chain uses TRBV28 and TRBJ2-3; no definite D call. Germline CDR1 and CDR2: MDHEN and SYDVKM. The CDR3 sequence is 13 residues long. The ends were cut back, 7 bases at V and 6 bases at J, with 14 bases in the middle.

The chain joins TRBV5-1 to TRBJ2-3; 8 bases are a match to TRBD2. V lost 4 bases, J lost 0 bases, and 7 bases stayed unmatched. CDR3 length equals 16 residues. The germline V gene encodes CDR1 SGHRS and CDR2 YFSETQ. The DNA of the CDR3 is TGCGCCAGCAGCCAAAGCGGGAGAGGCAGCACAGATACGCAGTATTTT. Its protein is CASSQSGRGSTDTQYF.

The chain employs TRBV7-9 and TRBJ1-1; D is perhaps TRBD1 (5 bases). Trimming left V 5 bases short and J 6 bases short, with 13 bases between. Per the germline V gene, CDR1 is SEHNR and CDR2 is FQNEAQ (reference sequence). This CDR3 region has 13 residues. The CDR3 reads CASSPPDSSEAFF. Written as DNA, the CDR3 is TGTGCCAGCAGCCCCCCCGACAGTTCTGAAGCTTTCTTT. The full variable domain, with the rest looked up from reference TRBV7-9 and TRBJ1-1, is DTGVSQNPRHKITKRGQNVTFRCDPISEHNRLYWYRQTLGQGPEFLTYFQNEAQLEKSRLLSDRFSAERPKGSFSTLEIQRTEQGDSAMYLCASSPPDSSEAFFGQGTRLTVV.

The sample holds one count of this clonotype. This rearrangement joins TRBV3-1 to TRBJ1-4, with D maybe TRBD1 (6 bases). The CDR3 has 14 amino acids. Per germline, CDR1 LGHDT and CDR2 YNNKEL (reference sequence). V dropped 4 bases and J dropped 7 bases, with 13 bases sitting between them. The DNA for the CDR3 is TGTGCCAGCAGCCTCGTGGGGGGCGGTGAAAAACTGTTTTTT. Translating gives CASSLVGGGEKLFF.

The rearrangement uses TRBV29-1 and TRBJ1-2; 8 bases are shared with TRBD1. The CDR3 runs to 14 residues. Germline V lookup: CDR1 SQVTM, CDR2 ANQGSEA. V lost 4 bases and J lost 6; bases outside the gene matches: 10. CDR3 sequence: CSVAVPRGQDGYTF. In DNA form, the CDR3 reads TGCAGCGTTGCCGTCCCCAGGGGGCAGGATGGCTACACCTTC.

V gene TRBV24-1 combines with J gene TRBJ2-6; D remains unclear. The V end lost 4 bases, the J end lost 0 bases, and 9 bases lay between the germline ends. The CDR3 length is 16 residues. CDR1 is KGHDR, CDR2 SFDVKD, per germline. This CDR3 is CATSDPSSSGANVLTF. For the CDR3, the DNA is TGTGCCACCAGTGACCCCAGCAGCTCTGGGGCCAACGTCCTGACTTTC.

The V and J genes are TRBV28 and TRBJ2-7; TRBD1 matches at 8 bases. The CDR3 has 14 residues. J gave up 6 bases and V 8 bases, and 12 bases lay outside the gene matches. Per the germline V gene, CDR1 is MDHEN and CDR2 is SYDVKM. For the CDR3, the DNA is TGTGCCAGCGAGACAGGGGAAGGACCTCGCGAGCAGTACTTC. Its translation: CASETGEGPREQYF.

CDR3: CATSSRIGSQHF. In nucleotides, the CDR3 is TGTGCCACCAGCAGCAGGATTGGGTCCCAGCATTTT. The gene calls are TRBV15 and TRBJ1-5, with D unclear. Germline V gene lookup returns CDR1 LNHNV and CDR2 YYDKDF (reference sequence). This CDR3 contains 12 residues. The V and J ends lost 3 bases and 11 bases respectively, with 11 bases between them.